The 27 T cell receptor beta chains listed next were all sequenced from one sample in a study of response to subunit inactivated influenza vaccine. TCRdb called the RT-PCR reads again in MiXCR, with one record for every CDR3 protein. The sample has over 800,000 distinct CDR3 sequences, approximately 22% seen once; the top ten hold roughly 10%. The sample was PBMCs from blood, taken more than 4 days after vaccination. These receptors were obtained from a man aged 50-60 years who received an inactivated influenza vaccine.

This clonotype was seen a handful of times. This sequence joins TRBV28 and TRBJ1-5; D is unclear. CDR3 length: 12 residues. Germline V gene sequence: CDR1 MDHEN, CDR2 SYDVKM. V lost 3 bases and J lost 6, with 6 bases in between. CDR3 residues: CASSFEAQPQHF. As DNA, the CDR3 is TGTGCCAGCAGTTTTGAGGCTCAGCCCCAGCATTTT.

CDR3 nucleotides: TGTGCCATCAGTAACCGGGACAGGGATAACTATGGCTACACCTTC. As protein: CAISNRDRDNYGYTF. The chain recombines TRBV10-3 with TRBJ1-2, with 9 bases fitting TRBD1. With 5 bases clipped from V and 1 base from J, the junction kept 5 bases outside the gene matches. The CDR3 is made up of 15 amino acids. Looked up from germline, CDR1 is ENHRY and CDR2 is SYGVKD.

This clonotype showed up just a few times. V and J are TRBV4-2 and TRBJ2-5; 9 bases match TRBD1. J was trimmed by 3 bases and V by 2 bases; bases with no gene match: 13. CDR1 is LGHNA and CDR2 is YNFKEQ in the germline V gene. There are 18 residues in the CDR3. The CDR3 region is CASSQSSSGTGSKETQYF. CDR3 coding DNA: TGTGCCAGCAGCCAATCATCCTCCGGGACAGGGAGCAAAGAGACCCAGTACTTC.

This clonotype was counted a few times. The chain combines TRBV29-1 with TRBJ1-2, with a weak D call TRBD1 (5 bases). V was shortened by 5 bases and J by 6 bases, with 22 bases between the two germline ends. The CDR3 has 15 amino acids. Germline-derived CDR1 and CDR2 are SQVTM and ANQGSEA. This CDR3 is CSVTRPTHRGDGYTF. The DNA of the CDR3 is TGCAGCGTTACACGGCCAACCCACCGAGGGGATGGCTACACCTTC.

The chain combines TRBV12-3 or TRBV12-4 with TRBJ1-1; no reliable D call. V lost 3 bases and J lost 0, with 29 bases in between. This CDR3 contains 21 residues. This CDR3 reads CASSFWHRAQHGRIMNTEAFF. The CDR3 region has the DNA TGTGCCAGCAGTTTTTGGCACAGAGCTCAGCATGGAAGAATCATGAACACTGAAGCTTTCTTT.

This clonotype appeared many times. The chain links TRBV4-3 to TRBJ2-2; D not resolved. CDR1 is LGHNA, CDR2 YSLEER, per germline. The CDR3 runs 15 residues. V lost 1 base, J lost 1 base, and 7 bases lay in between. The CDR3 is CASSQATVNTGELFF. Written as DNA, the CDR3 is TGCGCCAGCAGCCAAGCCACGGTGAACACCGGGGAGCTGTTTTTT.

CDR3 sequence reads: CATTGDGANVLTF. The CDR3, as DNA: TGTGCCACCACGGGAGATGGGGCCAACGTCCTGACTTTC. The J gene is TRBJ2-6, the V gene TRBV12-3 or TRBV12-4, with D possibly being TRBD2 (6 bases). V was pared by 10 bases and J by 3 bases, with 10 bases between. The CDR3 totals 13 residues.

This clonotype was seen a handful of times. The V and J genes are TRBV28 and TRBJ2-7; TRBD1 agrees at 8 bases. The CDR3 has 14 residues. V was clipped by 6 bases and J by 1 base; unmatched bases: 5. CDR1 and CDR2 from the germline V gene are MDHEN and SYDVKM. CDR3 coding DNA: TGTGCCAGCAGGGGGACAGGTATATCCTACGAGCAGTACTTC. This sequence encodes CASRGTGISYEQYF.

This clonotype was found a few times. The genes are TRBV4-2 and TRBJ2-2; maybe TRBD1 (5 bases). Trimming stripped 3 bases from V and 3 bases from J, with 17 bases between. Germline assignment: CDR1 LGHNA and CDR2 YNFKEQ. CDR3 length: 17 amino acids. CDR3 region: CASSQGPQDSYTGELFF. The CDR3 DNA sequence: TGTGCCAGCAGCCAGGGCCCCCAAGACAGTTACACCGGGGAGCTGTTTTTT.

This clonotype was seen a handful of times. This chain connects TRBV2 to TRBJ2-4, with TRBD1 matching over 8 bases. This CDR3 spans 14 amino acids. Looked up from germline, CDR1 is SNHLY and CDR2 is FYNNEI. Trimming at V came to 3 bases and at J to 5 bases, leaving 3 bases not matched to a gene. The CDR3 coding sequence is TGTGCCAGCAGTGACCGGACAGGGCAAAACATTCAGTACTTC. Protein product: CASSDRTGQNIQYF. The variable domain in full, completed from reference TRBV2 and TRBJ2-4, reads EPEVTQTPSHQVTQMGQEVILRCVPISNHLYFYWYRQILGQKVEFLVSFYNNEISEKSEIFDDQFSVERPDGSNFTLKIRSTKLEDSAMYFCASSDRTGQNIQYFGAGTRLSVL.

CDR3 DNA sequence: TGTGCCAGCAGGGCCGACTGGGAAAGAGAGCAGTACTTC. Amino acid sequence: CASRADWEREQYF. The gene calls are TRBV6-2 or TRBV6-3 and TRBJ2-7, with D hard to call. The CDR3 runs 13 residues. Germline CDR1 MNHEY, CDR2 SVGEGT. Trimming left V 6 bases short and J 7 bases short, with 16 bases between.

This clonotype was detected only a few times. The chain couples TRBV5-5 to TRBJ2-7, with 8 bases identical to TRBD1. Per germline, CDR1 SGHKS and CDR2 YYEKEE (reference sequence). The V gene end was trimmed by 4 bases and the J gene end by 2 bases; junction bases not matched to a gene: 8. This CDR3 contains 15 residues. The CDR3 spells CASSLTQGGTYEQYF. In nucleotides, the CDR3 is TGTGCCAGCAGCCTAACACAGGGGGGAACCTACGAGCAGTACTTC. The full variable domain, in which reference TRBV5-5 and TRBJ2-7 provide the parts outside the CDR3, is DAGVTQSPTHLIKTRGQQVTLRCSPISGHKSVSWYQQVLGQGPQFIFQYYEKEERGRGNFPDRFSARQFPNYSSELNVNALLLGDSALYLCASSLTQGGTYEQYFGPGTRLTVT.

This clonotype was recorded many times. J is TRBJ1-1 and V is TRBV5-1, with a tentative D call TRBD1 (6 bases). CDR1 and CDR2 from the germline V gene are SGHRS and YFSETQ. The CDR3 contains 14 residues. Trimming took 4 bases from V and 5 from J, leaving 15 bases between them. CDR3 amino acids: CASSSTGQGTEAFF. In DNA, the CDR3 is TGCGCCAGCAGCAGTACAGGGCAGGGGACTGAAGCTTTCTTT.

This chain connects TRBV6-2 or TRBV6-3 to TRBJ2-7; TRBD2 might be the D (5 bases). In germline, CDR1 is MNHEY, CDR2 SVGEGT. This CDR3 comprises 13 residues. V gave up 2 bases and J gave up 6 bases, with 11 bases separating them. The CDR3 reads CASSYDDYAEQYF. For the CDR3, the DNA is TGTGCCAGCAGTTACGACGACTACGCCGAGCAGTACTTC.

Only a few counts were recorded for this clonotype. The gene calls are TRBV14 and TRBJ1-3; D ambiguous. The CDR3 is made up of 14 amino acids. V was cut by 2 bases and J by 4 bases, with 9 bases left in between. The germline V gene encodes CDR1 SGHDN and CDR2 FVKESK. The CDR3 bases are TGTGCCAGCAGCCAATGGGTAACCGGAAACACCATATATTTT. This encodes CASSQWVTGNTIYF.

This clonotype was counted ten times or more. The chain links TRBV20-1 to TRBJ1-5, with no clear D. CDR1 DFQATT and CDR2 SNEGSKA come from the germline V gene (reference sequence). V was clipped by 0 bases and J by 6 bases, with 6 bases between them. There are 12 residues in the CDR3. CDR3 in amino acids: CSARDPGQPQHF. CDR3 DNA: TGCAGTGCTAGAGATCCGGGTCAGCCCCAGCATTTT.

CDR3 DNA: TGTGCCACCAATCAAGGGGGTGGACAGCCCCAGCATTTT. This encodes CATNQGGGQPQHF. The genes are TRBV24-1 and TRBJ1-5; tentatively, D is TRBD1 (6 bases). V lost 8 bases to trimming and J lost 7 bases, with 14 bases between them. This CDR3 is built from 13 residues. CDR1 is KGHDR and CDR2 is SFDVKD in the germline V gene.

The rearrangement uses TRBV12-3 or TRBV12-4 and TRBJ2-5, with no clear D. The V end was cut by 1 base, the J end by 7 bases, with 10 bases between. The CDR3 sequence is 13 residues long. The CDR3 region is CASSLGSLWTQYF. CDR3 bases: TGTGCCAGCAGTTTAGGGTCGCTTTGGACCCAGTACTTC.

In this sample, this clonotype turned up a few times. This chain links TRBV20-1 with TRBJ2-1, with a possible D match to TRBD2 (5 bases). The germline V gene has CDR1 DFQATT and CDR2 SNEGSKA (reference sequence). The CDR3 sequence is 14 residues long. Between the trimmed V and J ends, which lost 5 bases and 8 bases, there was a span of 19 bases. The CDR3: CSAGVSTGIYEQFF. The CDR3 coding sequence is TGCAGTGCTGGGGTGAGCACCGGGATCTATGAGCAGTTCTTC.

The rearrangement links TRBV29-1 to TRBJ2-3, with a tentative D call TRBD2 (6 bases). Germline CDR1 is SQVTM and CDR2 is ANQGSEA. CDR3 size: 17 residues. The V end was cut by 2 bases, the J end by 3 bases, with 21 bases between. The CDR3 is CSVELVVWDSQTDTQYF. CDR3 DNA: TGCAGCGTTGAATTGGTAGTCTGGGACTCCCAGACAGATACGCAGTATTTT.

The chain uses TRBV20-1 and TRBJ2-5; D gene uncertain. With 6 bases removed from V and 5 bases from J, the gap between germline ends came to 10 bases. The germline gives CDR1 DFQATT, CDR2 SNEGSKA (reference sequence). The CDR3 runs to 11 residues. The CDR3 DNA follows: TGCAGTGCCCACCCTGGGGAGACCCAGTACTTC. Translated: CSAHPGETQYF.

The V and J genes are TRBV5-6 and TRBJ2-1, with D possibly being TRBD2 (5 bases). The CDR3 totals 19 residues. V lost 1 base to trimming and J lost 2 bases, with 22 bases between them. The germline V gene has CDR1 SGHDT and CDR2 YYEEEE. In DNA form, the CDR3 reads TGTGCCAGCAGCTTGTGGTCAGGCCCTCCCTGGAGGACCTACAATGAGCAGTTCTTC. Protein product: CASSLWSGPPWRTYNEQFF.

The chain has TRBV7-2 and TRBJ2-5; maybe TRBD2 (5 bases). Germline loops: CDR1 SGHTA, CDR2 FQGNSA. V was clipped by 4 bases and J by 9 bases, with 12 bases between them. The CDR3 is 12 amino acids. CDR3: CASSSYTGSQYF. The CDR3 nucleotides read TGTGCCAGCAGCTCTTATACGGGGTCCCAGTACTTC. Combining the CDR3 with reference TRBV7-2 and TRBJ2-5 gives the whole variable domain GAGVSQSPSNKVTEKGKDVELRCDPISGHTALYWYRQSLGQGLEFLIYFQGNSAPDKSGLPSDRFSAERTGGSVSTLTIQRTQQEDSAVYLCASSSYTGSQYFGPGTRLLVL.

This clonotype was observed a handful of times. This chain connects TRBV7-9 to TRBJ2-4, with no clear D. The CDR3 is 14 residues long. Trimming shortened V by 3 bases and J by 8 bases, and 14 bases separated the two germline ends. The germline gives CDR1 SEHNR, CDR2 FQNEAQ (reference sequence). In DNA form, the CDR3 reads TGTGCCAGCAGCTTCGTAAGCTCGTTGGACATTCAGTACTTC. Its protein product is CASSFVSSLDIQYF.

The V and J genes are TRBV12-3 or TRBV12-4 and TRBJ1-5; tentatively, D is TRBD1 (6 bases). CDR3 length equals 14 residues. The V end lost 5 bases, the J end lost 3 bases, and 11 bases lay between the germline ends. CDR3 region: CASSRGALNQPQHF. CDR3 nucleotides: TGTGCCAGCAGTCGGGGGGCGCTCAATCAGCCCCAGCATTTT.

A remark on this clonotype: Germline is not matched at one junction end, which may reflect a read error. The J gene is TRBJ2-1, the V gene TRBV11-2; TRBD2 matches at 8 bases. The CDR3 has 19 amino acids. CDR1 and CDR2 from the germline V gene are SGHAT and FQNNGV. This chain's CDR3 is CASTLEGWVSGRAYNEQFF. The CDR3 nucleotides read TGTGCCAGCACCTTAGAGGGTTGGGTCAGCGGGAGAGCCTACAATGAGCAGTTCTTC. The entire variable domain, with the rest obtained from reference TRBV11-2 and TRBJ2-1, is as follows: EAGVAQSPRYKIIEKRQSVAFWCNPISGHATLYWYQQILGQGPKLLIQFQNNGVVDDSQLPKDRFSAERLKGVDSTLKIQPAKLEDSAVYLCASTLEGWVSGRAYNEQFFGPGTRLTVL.

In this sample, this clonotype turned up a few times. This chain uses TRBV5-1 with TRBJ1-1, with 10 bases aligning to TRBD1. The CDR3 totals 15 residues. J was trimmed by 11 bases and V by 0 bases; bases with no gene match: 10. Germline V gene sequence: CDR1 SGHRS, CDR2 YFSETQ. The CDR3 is CASSLGQPGQGNAFF. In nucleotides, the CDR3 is TGCGCCAGCAGCTTGGGACAACCGGGACAGGGGAATGCTTTCTTT.